This T cell receptor beta chain was sequenced for a study of blood T cell repertoires in COVID-19. Study-level information: Some COVID-19 samples were acute and others convalescent; all came from the United States, Italy and Spain. PBMCs, B-cell-depleted T cells, or T cells provided the cDNA or gDNA that made up the material.

In the original analysis: Quantification of nucleated cells was approximated via reference gene primer amplification. This table comes from immunoSEQ multiplex PCR, and its TCRdb copy is limited to in-frame clones, with some not included. V, J and clone size derive from that table, while D and trimming were established from the DNA sequence. The data contain 95,000 to 130,000 clones, 90% of them singletons. Trimming pared 6 bases from V and 2 bases from J, leaving 16 bases between. The germline V gene has CDR1 MNHEY and CDR2 SVGEGT. The CDR3 covers 15 residues. Sequenced input: peripheral blood. The V and J genes are TRBV6-2 or TRBV6-3 and TRBJ1-1; perhaps TRBD1 as D (5 bases). This TCR was recovered from a human donor with active COVID-19. The donor label of this sample is uncertain. Here the CDR3 reads CASSPVGGINTEAFF. The CDR3 DNA reads as TGTGCCAGCAGCCCGGTGGGGGGGATCAACACTGAAGCTTTCTTT.